The 20 T cell receptor beta chains below were found in one sample sequenced in a study of STAT5B mutations in CD4+ large granular lymphocyte leukemia. The method was immunoSEQ multiplex PCR; TCRdb's version includes in-frame clones alone and lacks a portion of them. This sample has 20,000 to 25,000 clones; 70% to 80% occur once, and the top ten carry around 0.4%. Sequencing was done on a sample of CD4+ T cells from blood buffy coats. The receptors come from a human donor in good health.

This clone was counted a few times. This chain uses TRBV6-6 with TRBJ1-1; maybe TRBD1 (5 bases). Looked up from germline, CDR1 is MNHNY and CDR2 is SVGAGI (reference sequence). V shed 0 bases and J shed 2 bases, with 10 bases lying between them. This CDR3 is built from 15 residues. CDR3 coding DNA: TGTGCCAGCAGTTACTCGATGAGGGGAAACACTGAAGCTTTCTTT. Translation gives CASSYSMRGNTEAFF.

The chain employs TRBV11-3 and TRBJ2-5; D is possibly TRBD2 (6 bases). Germline loops: CDR1 SGHNT, CDR2 YENEEA. The V gene lost 1 base and the J gene lost 6 bases, with 9 bases spanning the gap. There are 13 residues in the CDR3. CDR3 residues: CASSLVGGKTQYF. The CDR3 nucleotides are TGTGCCAGCAGCTTAGTCGGGGGAAAGACCCAGTACTTC. Full variable domain (rest looked up from reference TRBV11-3 and TRBJ2-5): EAGVVQSPRYKIIEKKQPVAFWCNPISGHNTLYWYLQNLGQGPELLIRYENEEAVDDSQLPKDRFSAERLKGVDSTLKIQPAELGDSAVYLCASSLVGGKTQYFGPGTRLLVL.

This chain joins TRBV30 and TRBJ1-2, with D possibly matching TRBD1 (6 bases). Trimming took 3 bases from V and 7 from J, leaving 9 bases between them. From germline, CDR1 is GTSNPN and CDR2 SVGIG (reference sequence). The CDR3 has 11 residues. The CDR3 DNA reads TGTGCCTGGAGGGTACAGGGTGGCTACACCTTC. Translating it yields CAWRVQGGYTF. The whole variable domain, filled in from reference TRBV30 and TRBJ1-2, reads SQTIHQWPATLVQPVGSPLSLECTVEGTSNPNLYWYRQAAGRGLQLLFYSVGIGQISSEVPQNLSASRPQDRQFILSSKKLLLSDSGFYLCAWRVQGGYTFGSGTRLTVV.

The chain employs TRBV6-5 and TRBJ2-1, with TRBD2 identical over 11 bases. Per germline, CDR1 MNHEY and CDR2 SVGAGI. The CDR3 consists of 14 residues. J gave up 4 bases and V 7 bases, and 3 bases lay outside the gene matches. The CDR3 loop is CASTGTSGYNEQFF. The CDR3, as DNA: TGTGCCAGCACCGGGACTAGCGGTTACAATGAGCAGTTCTTC.

This clone was detected only a few times. The V call is TRBV28, the J call TRBJ1-1, with 7 bases that match TRBD1. Trimming took 6 bases from V and 11 from J; bases not matched to a gene: 9. Germline V gene lookup returns CDR1 MDHEN and CDR2 SYDVKM. The CDR3 sequence is 12 residues long. The CDR3: CASSLDRLTAFF. For the CDR3, the DNA is TGTGCCAGCAGCCTGGACAGGCTCACGGCTTTCTTT.

The sample holds a few counts of this clone. This sequence joins TRBV19 and TRBJ1-5; D is unresolved. The CDR3 totals 17 residues. Trimming pared 3 bases from V and 3 bases from J, leaving 18 bases between. Germline V gene data show CDR1 as LNHDA and CDR2 as SQIVND (reference sequence). The CDR3 DNA is TGTGCCAGTAGTATGAGCCGGTGGAGGGCCCCCAATCAGCCCCAGCATTTT. It translates to CASSMSRWRAPNQPQHF.

The chain employs TRBV27 and TRBJ2-7, with 7 bases fitting TRBD2. The CDR3 length is 13 residues. In germline, CDR1 is MNHEY, CDR2 SMNVEV (reference sequence). V lost 1 base to trimming and J lost 4 bases; unmatched junction nucleotides: 1. In nucleotides, the CDR3 is TGTGCCAGCAGTTTATTGGGGGGGTACGAGCAGTACTTC. This sequence encodes CASSLLGGYEQYF.

This clone appeared a few times. The chain carries TRBV7-9 and TRBJ2-7, with D perhaps TRBD2 (6 bases). The CDR3 covers 15 residues. The germline V and J ends were trimmed by 4 bases and 4 bases, with 17 bases remaining between them. Germline V gene data show CDR1 as SEHNR and CDR2 as FQNEAQ (reference sequence). CDR3 loop: CASSSPGPRGYEQYF. In DNA form, the CDR3 reads TGTGCCAGCAGCTCCCCAGGCCCTCGGGGGTACGAGCAGTACTTC.

A note on this clone: At one end the junction does not follow the germline gene, possibly because of a read error. The chain links TRBV11-3 to TRBJ2-2; a weak D match, TRBD2 (5 bases). The CDR3 has 14 amino acids. Germline V lookup: CDR1 SGHNT, CDR2 YENEEA. CDR3 amino acids: CASTLEGNTGELFF. The CDR3 coding sequence is TGTGCCAGCACCTTAGAGGGAAATACCGGGGAGCTGTTTTTT.

This clone was seen only once. This chain joins TRBV27 and TRBJ2-7, with a possible D match to TRBD2 (6 bases). The CDR3 extends over 15 amino acids. V was trimmed by 3 bases and J by 5 bases, leaving 17 bases between them. Germline V gives CDR1 MNHEY, CDR2 SMNVEV (reference sequence). The CDR3 reads CASSLSQGLIHEQYF. CDR3 in DNA: TGTGCCAGCAGTTTGAGTCAGGGACTCATCCACGAGCAGTACTTC.

The gene calls are TRBV5-4 and TRBJ2-1; 13 positions agree with TRBD2. This CDR3 comprises 15 residues. The V and J ends lost 0 bases and 10 bases, in that order; junction bases with no gene match: 4. CDR1 and CDR2 from the germline V gene are SGHNT and YYREEE (reference sequence). CDR3 coding DNA: TGTGCCAGCAGCTTGGAACTAGCGGGAGGGCGCGAGCAGTTCTTC. Protein: CASSLELAGGREQFF. The variable domain in full, with the rest retrieved from reference TRBV5-4 and TRBJ2-1, is ETGVTQSPTHLIKTRGQQVTLRCSSQSGHNTVSWYQQALGQGPQFIFQYYREEENGRGNFPPRFSGLQFPNYSSELNVNALELDDSALYLCASSLELAGGREQFFGPGTRLTVL.

V and J are TRBV2 and TRBJ1-3, with no clear D. Per the germline V gene, CDR1 is SNHLY and CDR2 is FYNNEI. V was trimmed by 2 bases and J by 11 bases, leaving 16 bases between them. The CDR3 has 14 amino acids. The CDR3 region has the DNA TGTGCCAGCAGTGAAAACGCTGGACTATTCTCCATATATTTT. Amino acids: CASSENAGLFSIYF.

The gene calls are TRBV19 and TRBJ1-1; possible D gene TRBD1, 5 bases. In germline, CDR1 is LNHDA, CDR2 SQIVND (reference sequence). The CDR3 contains 13 residues. The ends were cut back, 5 bases at V and 1 base at J, with 8 bases in the middle. This CDR3 reads CASSDRPNTEAFF. CDR3 coding DNA: TGTGCCAGTAGTGACAGACCGAACACTGAAGCTTTCTTT.

The chain links TRBV2 to TRBJ2-7, with D possibly matching TRBD2 (5 bases). Trimming cost V 5 bases and J 0 bases, with 14 bases left between them. Germline CDR1 and CDR2: SNHLY and FYNNEI. The length of the CDR3 is 15 residues. CDR3 nucleotides: TGTGCCAGCAGTTCTAGCCCAGGTAGCTCCTACGAGCAGTACTTC. It codes for CASSSSPGSSYEQYF.

This clone has just one count. J is TRBJ1-2 and V is TRBV5-1, with 11 nucleotides matching TRBD1. The ends lost 0 bases at V and 9 bases at J; junction bases unmatched: 7. The CDR3 contains 15 residues. Germline V gene sequence: CDR1 SGHRS, CDR2 YFSETQ. CDR3 nucleotide sequence: TGCGCCAGCAGCTTGGGAGGGACAGGGGGTCGGAGCTACACCTTC. Its protein product is CASSLGGTGGRSYTF.

V usage is TRBV4-1 and J usage is TRBJ2-3, with 12 bases aligning to TRBD2. Germline trimming cut 5 bases from V and 7 bases from J; bases unmatched to any gene: 7. The CDR3 spans 15 residues. The germline CDR1 and CDR2 sequences are MGHRA and YSYEKL. CDR3 sequence (DNA): TGCGCCAGCAGCACCCTAGCGGGAGGGCCGCATACGCAGTATTTT. It codes for CASSTLAGGPHTQYF.

The J gene is TRBJ2-3, the V gene TRBV7-9, with D possibly matching TRBD2 (7 bases). CDR3 length equals 15 residues. Germline CDR1 and CDR2: SEHNR and FQNEAQ (reference sequence). V lost 3 bases to trimming and J lost 4 bases, with 14 bases between them. The CDR3 sequence is CASSFWGGVSDTQYF. In DNA, the CDR3 is TGTGCCAGCAGCTTTTGGGGGGGCGTATCAGATACGCAGTATTTT.

Written as DNA, the CDR3 is TGTGCCAGCAGCTTAGTAGCTCCCTACGAGCAGTACTTC. Translating it yields CASSLVAPYEQYF. The chain links TRBV7-8 to TRBJ2-7; no reliable D call. Germline CDR1 and CDR2: SGHVS and FQNEAQ. V lost 1 base and J 2 bases, leaving 6 bases between the germline ends. This CDR3 has 13 residues.

This clone was recorded only once. The gene calls are TRBV27 and TRBJ2-1; 8 bases fit TRBD2. The CDR3 covers 16 residues. Germline V lookup: CDR1 MNHEY, CDR2 SMNVEV (reference sequence). Trimming took 2 bases from V and 2 from J; bases not matched to a gene: 5. This CDR3 reads CASSLTGRAPYNEQFF. The CDR3 DNA reads as TGTGCCAGCAGTTTAACCGGGAGGGCCCCCTACAATGAGCAGTTCTTC.

The rearrangement uses TRBV30 and TRBJ2-7, with D tentatively TRBD1 or TRBD2 (5 bases each). Germline CDR1 reads GTSNPN; CDR2 reads SVGIG (reference sequence). Trimming stripped 3 bases from V and 8 bases from J, with 17 bases between. The CDR3 totals 13 residues. In DNA, the CDR3 is TGTGCCTGGAGCCCCGGGACCGAGGCAAAGCAGTACTTC. Translation gives CAWSPGTEAKQYF.